This entry lists 21 T cell receptor beta chains sequenced from one sample in a study of blood T cell repertoires in COVID-19. Only in-frame clones appear in the TCRdb table, and some are missing; sequencing was by immunoSEQ multiplex PCR. The sample has 250,000 to 300,000 clones, roughly 90% seen once. Sequenced material: PBMCs or T cells enriched from blood (not recorded which). These TCRs come from a woman in her thirties or forties with acute COVID-19.

J is TRBJ1-6 and V is TRBV30; 7 bases are a match to TRBD1. The CDR3 runs 13 residues. CDR1 GTSNPN and CDR2 SVGIG come from the germline V gene (reference sequence). V was pared by 3 bases and J by 6 bases, with 2 bases of the junction left unmatched. CDR3 coding DNA: TGTGCCTGGAGGGCAGGGGGTAATTCACCCCTCCACTTT. It specifies CAWRAGGNSPLHF. Full variable domain (remainder filled in from reference TRBV30 and TRBJ1-6): SQTIHQWPATLVQPVGSPLSLECTVEGTSNPNLYWYRQAAGRGLQLLFYSVGIGQISSEVPQNLSASRPQDRQFILSSKKLLLSDSGFYLCAWRAGGNSPLHFGNGTRLTVT.

The chain combines TRBV20-1 with TRBJ2-1; 13 nucleotides match TRBD2. The CDR3 length is 16 residues. With V trimmed by 3 bases and J by 4 bases, 6 bases remained unmatched. Germline CDR1 and CDR2: DFQATT and SNEGSKA (reference sequence). Written as DNA, the CDR3 is TGCAGTGCTAGTAGGGGACTAGCGGGACTATACAATGAGCAGTTCTTC. Translated: CSASRGLAGLYNEQFF.

The chain has TRBV30 and TRBJ2-3; 7 positions match TRBD2. The CDR3 runs 15 residues. The V gene's germline CDR1 is GTSNPN and CDR2 SVGIG (reference sequence). Trimming removed 0 bases from V and 6 bases from J; junction bases left unmatched: 9. CDR3 amino acids: CAWSVWGGKQDTQYF. CDR3 sequence (DNA): TGTGCCTGGAGTGTATGGGGAGGGAAGCAGGATACGCAGTATTTT.

The chain recombines TRBV7-2 with TRBJ1-5, with TRBD1 matching 10 bases. V lost 1 base to trimming and J lost 2 bases; unmatched junction nucleotides: 5. Germline CDR1 and CDR2: SGHTA and FQGNSA. The CDR3 covers 17 residues. The CDR3 DNA sequence: TGTGCCAGCAGCTTAGTAACCGGGACAGGGGGCAATCAGCCCCAGCATTTT. Translating it yields CASSLVTGTGGNQPQHF.

The rearrangement links TRBV11-2 to TRBJ1-4, with TRBD1 as a possible D gene (5 bases). Trimming stripped 2 bases from V and 1 base from J, with 11 bases between. Germline CDR1 reads SGHAT; CDR2 reads FQNNGV. The CDR3 contains 16 residues. The CDR3 spells CASSLSGFGTNEKLFF. In DNA, the CDR3 is TGTGCCAGCAGCTTATCAGGGTTTGGAACTAATGAAAAACTGTTTTTT.

V is TRBV2 and J is TRBJ2-4; TRBD2 agrees at 7 bases. This CDR3 contains 13 residues. The V gene end was trimmed by 2 bases and the J gene end by 7 bases; junction bases not matched to a gene: 2. CDR1 is SNHLY, CDR2 FYNNEI, per germline. The CDR3 DNA sequence: TGTGCCAGCAGTGAACGGACTAGGAACATTCAGTACTTC. This codes for CASSERTRNIQYF.

V and J are TRBV4-1 and TRBJ1-2; 7 bases map to TRBD1. The length of the CDR3 is 14 residues. V was pared by 5 bases and J by 3 bases, with 6 bases of the junction left unmatched. Germline loops: CDR1 MGHRA, CDR2 YSYEKL. Written as DNA, the CDR3 is TGCGCCAGCAGCTACACACAGGGGTACTATGGCTACACCTTC. As protein: CASSYTQGYYGYTF.

This clone has a single count. This chain links TRBV5-1 with TRBJ2-7; D possibly corresponds to TRBD2 (5 bases). The length of the CDR3 is 15 residues. CDR1 and CDR2 from the germline V gene are SGHRS and YFSETQ. V lost 0 bases to trimming and J lost 5 bases, with 15 bases between them. For the CDR3, the DNA is TGCGCCAGCAGCTTGGATTCGGGGTCTAGGAACGAGCAGTACTTC. It specifies CASSLDSGSRNEQYF.

The chain links TRBV2 to TRBJ2-1; 8 bases are shared with TRBD1. The germline V gene encodes CDR1 SNHLY and CDR2 FYNNEI. With 8 bases clipped from V and 6 bases from J, the junction kept 12 bases outside the gene matches. The length of the CDR3 is 15 residues. The CDR3 reads CASRSGGAGPNEQFF. CDR3 in DNA: TGTGCCAGCCGATCAGGGGGCGCAGGTCCCAATGAGCAGTTCTTC. Full variable domain (missing parts from reference TRBV2 and TRBJ2-1): EPEVTQTPSHQVTQMGQEVILRCVPISNHLYFYWYRQILGQKVEFLVSFYNNEISEKSEIFDDQFSVERPDGSNFTLKIRSTKLEDSAMYFCASRSGGAGPNEQFFGPGTRLTVL.

The V and J genes are TRBV29-1 and TRBJ2-5, with 7 bases matching TRBD1. CDR3 length: 15 residues. Germline lookup yields CDR1 SQVTM and CDR2 ANQGSEA. J gave up 2 bases and V 7 bases, and 13 bases lay outside the gene matches. The chain's CDR3 is CSAPNTGTEQETQYF. Here the CDR3 DNA reads TGCAGCGCCCCGAACACTGGGACAGAGCAAGAGACCCAGTACTTC.

This clone was counted ten times or more. The chain employs TRBV6-2 or TRBV6-3 and TRBJ2-7; 7 positions agree with TRBD2. Germline V gene sequence: CDR1 MNHEY, CDR2 SVGEGT. The ends lost 6 bases at V and 2 bases at J; junction bases unmatched: 10. This CDR3 region has 15 residues. Here the CDR3 reads CASSPRGDVTYEQYF. For the CDR3, the DNA is TGTGCCAGCAGCCCCCGGGGGGACGTCACCTACGAGCAGTACTTC.

The chain uses TRBV7-9 and TRBJ1-2, with 9 bases matching TRBD1. Trimming removed 1 base from V and 10 bases from J; junction bases left unmatched: 1. The CDR3 has 12 amino acids. The germline CDR1 and CDR2 sequences are SEHNR and FQNEAQ (reference sequence). The CDR3 loop is CASSLGTGDYTF. In DNA form, the CDR3 reads TGTGCCAGCAGCTTAGGGACAGGGGACTACACCTTC. Full variable domain (remainder filled in from reference TRBV7-9 and TRBJ1-2): DTGVSQNPRHKITKRGQNVTFRCDPISEHNRLYWYRQTLGQGPEFLTYFQNEAQLEKSRLLSDRFSAERPKGSFSTLEIQRTEQGDSAMYLCASSLGTGDYTFGSGTRLTVV.

This clone was recorded only once. This chain uses TRBV7-2 with TRBJ2-7, with 8 bases that match TRBD2. Germline values: CDR1 SGHTA, CDR2 FQGNSA. J gave up 3 bases and V 5 bases, and 6 bases lay outside the gene matches. CDR3 size: 14 residues. The CDR3 coding sequence is TGTGCCAGCAGCGGTAGCGGGAAGAACTACGAGCAGTACTTC. Protein: CASSGSGKNYEQYF.

The rearrangement links TRBV18 to TRBJ1-2; 7 bases map to TRBD1. V shed 4 bases, J shed 3 bases, and the junction held 2 bases outside the gene matches. This CDR3 has 13 residues. Germline V gives CDR1 KGHSH, CDR2 LQKENI. The CDR3 is CASSLGQDYGYTF. The CDR3 DNA is TGTGCCAGCTCACTCGGACAGGACTATGGCTACACCTTC.

The V and J genes are TRBV6-6 and TRBJ1-2, with 9 nucleotides matching TRBD1. Germline lookup yields CDR1 MNHNY and CDR2 SVGAGI (reference sequence). The CDR3 contains 14 residues. V lost 6 bases, J lost 5 bases, and 7 bases stayed unmatched. The CDR3 DNA follows: TGTGCCAGCAGGGCCGGACAGGGGTCATATGGCTACACCTTC. Its protein product is CASRAGQGSYGYTF.

The rearrangement links TRBV24-1 to TRBJ2-7; 8 positions agree with TRBD1. The V and J ends lost 4 bases and 2 bases, in that order; junction bases with no gene match: 6. CDR3 length: 15 residues. Germline V gene sequence: CDR1 KGHDR, CDR2 SFDVKD. The CDR3 is CATSDPGTGTYEQYF. CDR3 bases: TGTGCCACCAGTGACCCCGGGACAGGAACCTACGAGCAGTACTTC.

The rearrangement uses TRBV18 and TRBJ2-5, with D unclear. The germline CDR1 and CDR2 sequences are KGHSH and LQKENI. V was shortened by 4 bases and J by 5 bases, with 8 bases between the two germline ends. This CDR3 comprises 12 residues. In nucleotides, the CDR3 is TGTGCCAGCTCACGCACCGAGGAGACCCAGTACTTC. This encodes CASSRTEETQYF.

This chain links TRBV6-5 with TRBJ1-4, with 7 bases matching TRBD1. This CDR3 has 15 amino acids. V dropped 0 bases and J dropped 8; count of bases not matched to a gene: 6. In germline, CDR1 is MNHEY, CDR2 SVGAGI. Here the CDR3 reads CASSYSAGTVEKLFF. CDR3 coding DNA: TGTGCCAGCAGTTACTCGGCCGGGACAGTAGAAAAACTGTTTTTT.

The chain joins TRBV4-1 to TRBJ2-3; 11 bases line up with TRBD2. Looked up from germline, CDR1 is MGHRA and CDR2 is YSYEKL. This CDR3 is built from 17 residues. V lost 0 bases, J lost 4 bases, and 6 bases stayed unmatched. The CDR3: CASSQDNSGGVPDTQYF. In DNA, the CDR3 is TGCGCCAGCAGCCAAGATAATAGCGGGGGGGTTCCAGATACGCAGTATTTT.

The rearrangement uses TRBV6-5 and TRBJ1-6, with D perhaps matching TRBD1 (5 bases). Germline CDR1 reads MNHEY; CDR2 reads SVGAGI. The CDR3 is 14 residues long. The germline V and J ends were trimmed by 0 bases and 10 bases, with 10 bases remaining between them. The CDR3 coding sequence is TGTGCCAGCAGTTACTCTGGGGCCGGGTCACCCCTCCACTTT. Translating gives CASSYSGAGSPLHF.

The chain employs TRBV4-2 and TRBJ2-2, with D possibly TRBD1 on 7 matching bases. Germline CDR1 is LGHNA and CDR2 is YNFKEQ. With 1 base removed from V and 4 bases from J, the gap between germline ends came to 19 bases. The CDR3 runs 18 residues. The CDR3 DNA reads as TGTGCCAGCAGCCAAGTTCCCCCAGGGGGGCGAGTCACCGGGGAGCTGTTTTTT. This translates into CASSQVPPGGRVTGELFF.